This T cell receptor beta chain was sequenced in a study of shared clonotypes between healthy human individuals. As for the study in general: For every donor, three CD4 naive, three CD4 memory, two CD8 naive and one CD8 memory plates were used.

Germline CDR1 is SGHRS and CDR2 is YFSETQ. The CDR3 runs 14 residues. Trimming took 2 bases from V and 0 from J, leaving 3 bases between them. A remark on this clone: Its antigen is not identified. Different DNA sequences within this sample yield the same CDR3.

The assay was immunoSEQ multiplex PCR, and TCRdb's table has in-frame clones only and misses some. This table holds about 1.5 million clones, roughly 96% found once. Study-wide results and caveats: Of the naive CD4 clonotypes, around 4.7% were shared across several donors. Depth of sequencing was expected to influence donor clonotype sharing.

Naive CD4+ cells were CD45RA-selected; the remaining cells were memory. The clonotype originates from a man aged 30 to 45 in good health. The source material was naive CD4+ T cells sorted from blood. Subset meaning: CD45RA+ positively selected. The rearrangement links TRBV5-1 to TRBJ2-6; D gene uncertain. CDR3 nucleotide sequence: TGCGCCAGCAGCTTCTACTCTGGGGCCAACGTCCTGACTTTC. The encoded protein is CASSFYSGANVLTF. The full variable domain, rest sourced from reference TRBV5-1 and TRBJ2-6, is KAGVTQTPRYLIKTRGQQVTLSCSPISGHRSVSWYQQTPGQGLQFLFEYFSETQRNKGNFPGRFSGRQFSNSRSEMNVSTLELGDSALYLCASSFYSGANVLTFGAGSRLTVL.